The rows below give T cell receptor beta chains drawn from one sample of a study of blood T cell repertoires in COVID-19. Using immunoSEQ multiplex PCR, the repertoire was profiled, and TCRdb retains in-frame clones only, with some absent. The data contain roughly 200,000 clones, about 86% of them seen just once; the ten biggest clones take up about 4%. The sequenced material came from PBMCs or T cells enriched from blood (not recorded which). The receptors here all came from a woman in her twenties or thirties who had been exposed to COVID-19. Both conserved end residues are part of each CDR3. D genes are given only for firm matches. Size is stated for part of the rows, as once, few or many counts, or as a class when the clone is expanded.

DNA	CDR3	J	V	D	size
TGCGCCAGCAGCGGCACCGGGACAGGGGATTCCCATACTTATAACTATGGCTACACCTTC	CASSGTGTGDSHTYNYGYTF	TRBJ1-2	TRBV5-1	TRBD1	NA
TGTGCCAGCAGCTTAGTGGGGACAGGGAGTGGCTACACCTTC	CASSLVGTGSGYTF	TRBJ1-2	TRBV7-8	TRBD1	NA
TGTGCCAGCAGCCCACGACAGGGTGTAGGGCCCCTCCACTTT	CASSPRQGVGPLHF	TRBJ1-6	TRBV3-1/TRBV3-2	TRBD1	NA
TGTGCCAGCAGCGGGGTCGACAGGAAGAACGAGCAGTACTTC	CASSGVDRKNEQYF	TRBJ2-7	TRBV27	NA	NA
TGTGCCAGCAACCCCAGGAGACTAGCGGGGGGAGAGCAGTACTTC	CASNPRRLAGGEQYF	TRBJ2-7	TRBV2	TRBD2	few
TGTGCCAGCAGCTTATTCCAGGGAAGCCGGTCGGGCGAGCAGTACTTC	CASSLFQGSRSGEQYF	TRBJ2-7	TRBV7-8	NA	NA
TGCGCCAGCGGAGAGACAGGGGCTCAGAATGAAAAACTGTTTTTT	CASGETGAQNEKLFF	TRBJ1-4	TRBV5-1	TRBD1	NA
TGTGCCACCTCCAAGGCGGGGGTGAACAATGAGCAGTTCTTC	CATSKAGVNNEQFF	TRBJ2-1	TRBV24-1	TRBD2	NA
TGTGCCAGTAATGGGGGGGAGGGCTACACCTTC	CASNGGEGYTF	TRBJ1-2	TRBV19	NA	NA
TGTGCCAGCAGCGTAGCTGGTGATGGGGGGGATGGCTACACCTTC	CASSVAGDGGDGYTF	TRBJ1-2	TRBV9	NA	NA
TGTGCCAGCAGTGTTGGCGGGTTTTCCTACGAGCAGTACTTC	CASSVGGFSYEQYF	TRBJ2-7	TRBV2	NA	NA
TGTGCCAGCAGTGATGGGAGCTCCTATAATTCACCCCTCCACTTT	CASSDGSSYNSPLHF	TRBJ1-6	TRBV6-1	NA	NA
TGTGCCACCCTCCAGGCCGTAATGGGCGGCTACACCTTC	CATLQAVMGGYTF	TRBJ1-2	TRBV2	NA	NA
TGTGCCAGCAGCTTATCAAACGGACACTCCTACAATGAGCAGTTCTTC	CASSLSNGHSYNEQFF	TRBJ2-1	TRBV5-4	NA	once
TGTGCCAGCAGCGCCGACAGTGGGAACATTCAGTACTTC	CASSADSGNIQYF	TRBJ2-4	TRBV9	NA	NA